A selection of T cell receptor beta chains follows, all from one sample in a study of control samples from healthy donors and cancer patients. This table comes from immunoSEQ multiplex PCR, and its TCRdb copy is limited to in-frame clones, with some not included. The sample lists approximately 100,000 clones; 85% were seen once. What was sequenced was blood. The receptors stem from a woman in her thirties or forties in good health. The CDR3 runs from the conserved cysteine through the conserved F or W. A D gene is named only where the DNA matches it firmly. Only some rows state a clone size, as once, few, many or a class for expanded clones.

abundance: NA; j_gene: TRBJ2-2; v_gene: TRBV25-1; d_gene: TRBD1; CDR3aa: CASSPGTGDTGELFF; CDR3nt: TGTGCCAGCAGTCCCGGGACAGGGGACACCGGGGAGCTGTTTTTT
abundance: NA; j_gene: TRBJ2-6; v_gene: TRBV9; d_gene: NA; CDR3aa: CASSVGGSGANVLTF; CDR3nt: TGTGCCAGCAGCGTAGGCGGTTCAGGGGCCAACGTCCTGACTTTC
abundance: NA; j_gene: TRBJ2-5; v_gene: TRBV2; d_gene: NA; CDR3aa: CASRADVQETQYF; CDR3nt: TGTGCCAGCAGGGCGGACGTACAAGAGACCCAGTACTTC
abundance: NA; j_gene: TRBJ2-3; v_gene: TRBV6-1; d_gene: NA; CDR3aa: CASSEREIDTQYF; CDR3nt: TGTGCCAGCAGTGAACGGGAGATAGATACGCAGTATTTT
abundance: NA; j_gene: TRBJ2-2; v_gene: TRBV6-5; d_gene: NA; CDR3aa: CASSYRGAANTGELFF; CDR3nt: TGTGCCAGCAGTTACAGAGGGGCCGCGAACACCGGGGAGCTGTTTTTT
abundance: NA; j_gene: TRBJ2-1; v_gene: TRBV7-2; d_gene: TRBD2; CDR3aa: CASSFGLAGALFF; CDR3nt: TGTGCCAGCAGCTTCGGACTAGCGGGTGCCTTGTTCTTC
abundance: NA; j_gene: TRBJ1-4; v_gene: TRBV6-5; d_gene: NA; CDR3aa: CASSPTATNEKLFF; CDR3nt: TGTGCCAGCAGTCCGACCGCAACTAATGAAAAACTGTTTTTT
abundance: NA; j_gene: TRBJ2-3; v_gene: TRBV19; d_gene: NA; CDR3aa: CASSRDRDLTDTQYF; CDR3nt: TGTGCCAGTAGTAGAGACCGGGACCTGACAGATACGCAGTATTTT
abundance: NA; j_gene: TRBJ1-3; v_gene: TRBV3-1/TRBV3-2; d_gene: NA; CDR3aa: CASSPTAGNTIYF; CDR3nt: TGTGCCAGCAGCCCGACAGCTGGAAACACCATATATTTT
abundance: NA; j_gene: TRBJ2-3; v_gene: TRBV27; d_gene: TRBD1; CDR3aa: CASSALRDRGTDTQYF; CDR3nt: TGTGCCAGCAGTGCCCTGAGAGACAGGGGCACAGATACGCAGTATTTT
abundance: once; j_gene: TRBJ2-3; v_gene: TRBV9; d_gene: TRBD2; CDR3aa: CASSSSAGGSTDTQYF; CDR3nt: TGTGCCAGCAGCTCAAGCGCGGGGGGTAGCACAGATACGCAGTATTTT
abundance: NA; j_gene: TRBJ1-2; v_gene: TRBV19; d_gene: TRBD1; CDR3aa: CASSIGDRTYNYGYTF; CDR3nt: TGTGCCAGTAGTATCGGGGACAGGACTTATAACTATGGCTACACCTTC
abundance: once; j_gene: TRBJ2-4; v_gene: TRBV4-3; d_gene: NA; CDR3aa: CASSQDPGGSKNIQYF; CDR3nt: TGCGCCAGCAGCCAAGATCCCGGGGGTTCTAAAAACATTCAGTACTTC
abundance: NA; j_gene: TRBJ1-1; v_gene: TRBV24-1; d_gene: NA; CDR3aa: CATSAGYSSEAFF; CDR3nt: TGTGCCACCAGTGCAGGGTACAGCTCTGAAGCTTTCTTT
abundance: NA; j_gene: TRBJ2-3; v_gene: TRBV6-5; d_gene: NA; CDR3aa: CASIGDAGPTDTQYF; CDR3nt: TGTGCCAGCATCGGGGACGCAGGCCCCACAGATACGCAGTATTTT
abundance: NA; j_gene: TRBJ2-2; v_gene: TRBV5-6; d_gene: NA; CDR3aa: CASSLGEAGELFF; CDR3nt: TGTGCCAGCAGCTTGGGTGAGGCCGGGGAGCTGTTTTTT
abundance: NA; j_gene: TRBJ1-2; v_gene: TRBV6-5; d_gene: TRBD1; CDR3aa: CASNRGPNYGYTF; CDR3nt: TGTGCCAGCAACAGGGGTCCTAACTATGGCTACACCTTC
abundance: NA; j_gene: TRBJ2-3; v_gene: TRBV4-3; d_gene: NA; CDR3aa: CASSPHGGDTDTQYF; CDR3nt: TGCGCCAGCAGCCCCCACGGGGGCGACACAGATACGCAGTATTTT
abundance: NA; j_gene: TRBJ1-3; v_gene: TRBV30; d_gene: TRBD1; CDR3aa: CAGDRGSRNTIYF; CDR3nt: TGTGCCGGCGACAGGGGTAGTCGAAACACCATATATTTT
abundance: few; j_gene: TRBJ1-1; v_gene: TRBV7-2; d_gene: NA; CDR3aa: CASSMDTYTEAFF; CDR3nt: TGTGCCAGCAGCATGGACACGTACACTGAAGCTTTCTTT
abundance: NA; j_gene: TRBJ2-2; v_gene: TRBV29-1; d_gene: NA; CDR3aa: CSVEDDQGSGELFF; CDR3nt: TGCAGCGTTGAAGACGACCAGGGATCCGGGGAGCTGTTTTTT
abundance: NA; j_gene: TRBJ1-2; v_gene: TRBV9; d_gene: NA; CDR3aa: CASSVGRGGYTF; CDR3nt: TGTGCCAGCAGCGTCGGCCGGGGTGGCTACACCTTC
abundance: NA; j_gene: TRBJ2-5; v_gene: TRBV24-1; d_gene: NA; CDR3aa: CATSDSGRRKETQYF; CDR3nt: TGTGCCACCAGTGATTCAGGCAGGCGGAAAGAGACCCAGTACTTC
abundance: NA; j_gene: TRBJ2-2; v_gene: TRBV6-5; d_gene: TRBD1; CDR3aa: CASSYSGTGGTGELFF; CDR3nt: TGTGCCAGCAGTTATTCCGGGACAGGGGGTACCGGGGAGCTGTTTTTT